This entry lists 8 T cell receptor beta chains sequenced from one sample in a study of blood T cells in healthy people across ages. A sample-barcoded 5' primer and a J-beta primer mix were used in a second PCR of roughly 7 to 11 cycles. Each CDR3 protein is one row after TCRdb ran MiXCR on the 5' RACE reads. The repertoire holds around 800,000 distinct CDR3 sequences, roughly 24% seen once, with roughly 3.1% in the top ten. These data were also filed under a second study, of T cells of mothers and their children.

Sequenced input: blood. The receptors were sampled from a boy younger than 18 in good health.

This chain uses TRBV30 with TRBJ2-2; D ambiguous. CDR3 size: 14 residues. The V gene's germline CDR1 is GTSNPN and CDR2 SVGIG (reference sequence). The V and J ends lost 0 bases and 0 bases respectively, with 5 bases between them. The CDR3 is CAWSVLTNTGELFF. The CDR3 bases are TGTGCCTGGAGTGTACTCACGAACACCGGGGAGCTGTTTTTT.

The chain is built from TRBV2 and TRBJ2-3, with no clear D. Germline CDR1 SNHLY, CDR2 FYNNEI. This CDR3 has 15 residues. V was cut by 0 bases and J by 0 bases, with 7 bases left in between. The CDR3, as DNA: TGTGCCAGCAGTGAAGCCCGGAGAAGCACAGATACGCAGTATTTT. Protein sequence: CASSEARRSTDTQYF.

This clonotype was detected only a few times. The chain joins TRBV5-1 to TRBJ2-1; perhaps TRBD1 as D (6 bases). Trimming shortened V by 4 bases and J by 0 bases, and 17 bases separated the two germline ends. CDR3 length: 17 residues. CDR1 is SGHRS, CDR2 YFSETQ, per germline. The CDR3 is CASSRQVAATSYNEQFF. Here the CDR3 DNA reads TGCGCCAGCAGCAGACAGGTGGCCGCCACCTCCTACAATGAGCAGTTCTTC.

Notes on this clonotype: Relative to the germline gene, one junction end is altered; a read error may explain this. The rearrangement links TRBV9 to TRBJ2-7; D gene unclear. The CDR3 runs to 14 residues. Germline values: CDR1 SGDLS, CDR2 YYNGEE. CDR3 nucleotide sequence: TGTGCCAGCAGCGTAGAGGCAGCCTCCTACGAGCAGTGCTTC. It encodes CASSVEAASYEQCF.

The V call is TRBV6-6, the J call TRBJ2-5; possible D gene TRBD1, 5 bases. Trimming cost V 4 bases and J 5 bases, with 17 bases left between them. The CDR3 has 15 amino acids. Germline assignment: CDR1 MNHNY and CDR2 SVGAGI (reference sequence). The CDR3 protein is CASSSPMTESETQYF. CDR3 bases: TGTGCCAGCAGTTCCCCCATGACAGAGTCTGAGACCCAGTACTTC.

This chain connects TRBV24-1 to TRBJ2-7; the match to TRBD1 covers 9 bases. Germline CDR1 KGHDR, CDR2 SFDVKD. The CDR3 extends over 15 amino acids. The V and J ends lost 5 bases and 3 bases, in that order; junction bases with no gene match: 7. The DNA for the CDR3 is TGTGCCACCAGTGGAGAACGGGACAGGGTCTACGAGCAGTACTTC. It translates to CATSGERDRVYEQYF.

This clonotype occurred a few times. This sequence joins TRBV14 and TRBJ2-5; no clear D gene. Trimming stripped 4 bases from V and 6 bases from J, with 9 bases between. Germline assignment: CDR1 SGHDN and CDR2 FVKESK. The CDR3 is 12 residues long. CDR3 nucleotides: TGTGCCAGCAGCCGAGATTTGCAGACCCAGTACTTC. Protein: CASSRDLQTQYF.

This clonotype was observed a few times. The J gene is TRBJ2-7, the V gene TRBV9, with 9 bases matching TRBD1. This CDR3 comprises 15 residues. Germline trimming cut 0 bases from V and 3 bases from J; bases unmatched to any gene: 4. The germline V gene has CDR1 SGDLS and CDR2 YYNGEE. CDR3 region: CASSVEGTGSYEQYF. The CDR3 region has the DNA TGTGCCAGCAGCGTAGAAGGGACAGGGAGCTACGAGCAGTACTTC. Full variable domain (outside the CDR3, taken from reference TRBV9 and TRBJ2-7): DSGVTQTPKHLITATGQRVTLRCSPRSGDLSVYWYQQSLDQGLQFLIQYYNGEERAKGNILERFSAQQFPDLHSELNLSSLELGDSALYFCASSVEGTGSYEQYFGPGTRLTVT.